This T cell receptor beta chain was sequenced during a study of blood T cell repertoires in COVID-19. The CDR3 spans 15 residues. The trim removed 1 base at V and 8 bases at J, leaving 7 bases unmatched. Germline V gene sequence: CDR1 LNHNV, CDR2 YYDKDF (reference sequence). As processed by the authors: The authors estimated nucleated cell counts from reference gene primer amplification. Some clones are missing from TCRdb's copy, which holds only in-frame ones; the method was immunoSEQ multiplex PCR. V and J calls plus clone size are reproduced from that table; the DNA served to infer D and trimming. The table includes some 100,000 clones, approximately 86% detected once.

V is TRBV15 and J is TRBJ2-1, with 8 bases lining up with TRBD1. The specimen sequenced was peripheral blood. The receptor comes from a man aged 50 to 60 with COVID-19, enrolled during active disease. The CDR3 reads CATSRGQGARDEQFF. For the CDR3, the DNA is TGTGCCACCAGCAGAGGGCAGGGGGCTCGGGATGAGCAGTTCTTC.